This T cell receptor (beta chain) was captured by sequencing in a study of blood T cell repertoires in COVID-19. On the study more broadly: The United States, Italy and Spain were the sources of the acute and convalescent COVID-19 samples. Nucleic acid was either cDNA or gDNA, and it came from T cells, B-cell-depleted T cells, or PBMCs.

Study processing details: Quantification of nucleated cells was approximated via reference gene primer amplification. Data came from immunoSEQ multiplex PCR; TCRdb stores just in-frame clones and leaves some out. Clone size and V and J calls were adopted from that table, with D and trimming inferred from the DNA. The profile covers about 310,000 clones, with roughly 84% appearing a single time and 1% taken by the ten largest. A word on this clone: Other nucleotide sequences in the sample specify the same CDR3.

The germline CDR1 and CDR2 sequences are LNHDA and SQIVND (reference sequence). The CDR3 contains 15 residues. The J segment lost 5 bases and the V segment lost 6 bases, leaving 8 bases of the junction unmatched. This TCR derives from a man aged 50-59 years with active or convalescent COVID-19. The sequenced sample consisted of peripheral blood. The chain combines TRBV19 with TRBJ1-5; 9 bases line up with TRBD1. The CDR3 nucleotides are TGTGCCAGTAGAGACGGACAGGGGAGATATCAGCCCCAGCATTTT. Protein product: CASRDGQGRYQPQHF.